This paragraph reports one TCR beta chain. After 5'RACE with constant-segment primers, TCR alpha and TCR beta cDNA libraries carrying sample barcodes and UMIs were obtained. From the 5' RACE reads, TCRdb called clonotypes with MiXCR, one entry per CDR3 protein. Altogether roughly 160,000 distinct CDR3 sequences are present, over 10% being singletons, with the ten largest covering approximately 3.5%. The source of the sample is a study of T-cell memory formation after mild COVID-19. Trimming took off 3 bases at V and 0 bases at J, with 8 bases between the two ends. Germline V CDR1 and CDR2: GTSNPN, SVGIG (reference sequence). There are 13 residues in the CDR3.

This chain uses TRBV30 with TRBJ1-2, with D uncertain. The specimen sequenced was PBMCs or a T cell subset sorted from them (not recorded which). The receptor's source is a man between 18 and 35 years old who had mild COVID-19 (a few samples of this study predate the infection). Cell type and time point are not known. This CDR3 is CAWREWTNYGYTF. CDR3 sequence (DNA): TGTGCCTGGAGAGAATGGACTAACTATGGCTACACCTTC.